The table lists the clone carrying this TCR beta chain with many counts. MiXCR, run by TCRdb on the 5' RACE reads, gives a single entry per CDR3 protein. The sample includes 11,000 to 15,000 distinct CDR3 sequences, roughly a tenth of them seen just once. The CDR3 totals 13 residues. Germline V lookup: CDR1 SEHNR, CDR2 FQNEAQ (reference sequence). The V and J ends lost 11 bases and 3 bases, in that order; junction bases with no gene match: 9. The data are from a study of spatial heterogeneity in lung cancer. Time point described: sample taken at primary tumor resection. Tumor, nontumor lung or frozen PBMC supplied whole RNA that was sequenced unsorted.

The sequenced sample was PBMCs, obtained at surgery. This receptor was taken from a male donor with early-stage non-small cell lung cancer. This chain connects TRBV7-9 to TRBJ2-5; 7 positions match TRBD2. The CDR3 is CAVPERGKETQYF. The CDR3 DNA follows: TGTGCCGTTCCGGAGCGGGGAAAAGAGACCCAGTACTTC.